This T cell receptor (beta chain) was recorded in a study of shared clonotypes between healthy human individuals. The study's findings and limits: An effect of sequencing depth on clonotype sharing among donors was expected.

Comment on this clone: The target antigen is unknown.

Germline V gene data show CDR1 as LGHNA and CDR2 as YSLEER. The CDR3 consists of 15 residues. V was cut by 1 base and J by 5 bases, with 14 bases left in between. CD45RO-negative CD8 cells positively selected for CCR7 made up the naive population, which excluded terminally differentiated effector memory CD45RA+ cells. Healthy HIV-negative adults with no recent acute infections or vaccinations were recruited as donors. The repertoire was sequenced with immunoSEQ multiplex PCR; TCRdb's copy has only in-frame clones and lacks some. The table lists some 2.1 million clones, 80% to 95% of them singletons, with roughly 1.7% in the top ten.

V and J are TRBV4-3 and TRBJ1-2; no firm D call. This TCR was recovered from a man younger than 35 in good health. Some clones in this sample may be carry-over from other donors' samples. Sequenced input: naive CD8+ T cells from PBMCs. The DNA for the CDR3 is TGCGCCAGCAGCCAAGTGAGAGGCAGCAAGTATGGCTACACCTTC. Translated: CASSQVRGSKYGYTF.